This T cell receptor (beta chain) was recorded in a study of blood T cell repertoires in COVID-19. Study overall: Nucleic acid was either cDNA or gDNA, and it came from T cells, B-cell-depleted T cells, or PBMCs.

The data were produced by immunoSEQ multiplex PCR, yet TCRdb's version contains in-frame clones alone and is incomplete. The profile shows fewer than 250,000 clones, around 76% of them singletons. This CDR3 has 16 residues. Between the trimmed V and J ends, which lost 6 bases and 0 bases, there was a span of 17 bases. The germline CDR1 and CDR2 sequences are MDHEN and SYDVKM. The clonotype comes from a woman aged 60-70 years with COVID-19, enrolled during active disease. This rearrangement joins TRBV28 to TRBJ1-2, with a tentative D call TRBD1 (5 bases). Sample: peripheral blood. The CDR3 DNA reads TGTGCCAGCAGATCTCCCGGGGGAAGACCTAACTATGGCTACACCTTC. Residues: CASRSPGGRPNYGYTF.